Sequencing of this T cell receptor (beta chain) was carried out in a study of blood T cell repertoires in COVID-19. For the study at large: Some COVID-19 samples were acute and others convalescent; all came from the United States, Italy and Spain.

V lost 6 bases to trimming and J lost 7 bases, with 13 bases between them. CDR1 and CDR2 (germline): KGHSH, LQKENI. This CDR3 contains 12 residues. In the source study's methods: Using reference gene primer amplification, nucleated cell counts were estimated. Assay used: immunoSEQ multiplex PCR; TCRdb lists only in-frame clones, some missing. The V and J calls and clone size were taken over from that table, and D and trimming were inferred from the DNA. The sample lists about 370,000 clones, roughly nine tenths occurring once. The receptor was isolated from a woman between 40 and 55 years old who had been exposed to COVID-19. The chain employs TRBV18 and TRBJ2-7; D is perhaps TRBD1 (6 bases). Material for sequencing was PBMCs or T cells enriched from blood (not recorded which). The CDR3 region is CASSVTGWEQYF. In nucleotides, the CDR3 is TGTGCCAGCTCGGTAACAGGGTGGGAGCAGTACTTC. The complete variable domain, with remaining parts taken from reference TRBV18 and TRBJ2-7, reads NAGVMQNPRHLVRRRGQEARLRCSPMKGHSHVYWYRQLPEEGLKFMVYLQKENIIDESGMPKERFSAEFPKEGPSILRIQQVVRGDSAAYFCASSVTGWEQYFGPGTRLTVT.